The present T cell receptor beta chain was sequenced within a study of post-analysis software for immune sequencing data (dated by TCRdb to between 2014 and 2016). For the wider study: The recorded disease courses included relapsing-remitting, secondary progressive and progressive-relapsing multiple sclerosis, and some patients had no subtype annotation. The patient repertoires were compared against 11 previously published healthy control repertoires obtained from donors aged 6 to 25 years. A subset of samples was prepared in parallel using single-end sample barcoding, then pooled and co-amplified after Illumina adapter ligation.

Libraries were constructed by PCR. TCRdb lists the instrument as Illumina HiSeq 2500. To reduce PCR and sequencing biases, unique molecular identifiers were incorporated into the TCR beta cDNA libraries. About 0.5 million cDNA molecules were obtained for every 1 to 10 million input T cells, so each molecule roughly corresponded to one T cell. Patient libraries were prepared and sequenced with the same protocol used for the earlier healthy control dataset. Within a given batch, samples were prepared together, multiplexed and sequenced on the same HiSeq lane. The paper's processing steps were these. MIGEC handled the raw barcoded reads, throwing out single-read molecular identifier groups before consensus assembly and CDR3 extraction. VDJtools was used for post-analysis of the clonotype tables, with diversity normalized by down-sampling every dataset to the smallest sample size. In repertoire overlap clustering, CDR3 amino acid sequences, but not nucleotide sequences, were matched to correct batch-related cross-sample contamination. The public reads were run again by TCRdb, first through fastp at Q25 and then through MiXCR, and only productive beta chains were kept. Merged by CDR3 protein, the rows form single entries marked with the most common genes and DNA. The V and J calls here are based on TCRdb, not the publication. Within this sample are about half a million distinct CDR3 sequences, with 30% to 40% of them counted one time only. In total, the top ten clones hold 4.5% to 7.5% of the sample.

The research as a whole found: Patients showed significantly higher frequencies than controls for a handful of TRBV segments, among them TRBV5-6, TRBV5-1 and TRBV20-1. When samples were clustered directly using the F measure, samples prepared in the same batch co-clustered strongly, which prompted a batch-effect correction. The multiple sclerosis patient group was slightly younger than the control group. Significantly lower normalized Chao1 diversity was found in multiple sclerosis patients than in controls, suggesting substantial peripheral T-cell clonal expansion.

Comments on this clonotype: Its recognized antigen is unknown. No base quality values were provided; no much bigger clone lies one nucleotide off.

The CDR3 spans 12 residues, from the cysteine through the phenylalanine. Only CDR3 DNA is held: 36 bases, read in frame from base 1. V is pruned by 6 bases and J by 4 bases, leaving 6 bases of the junction without a gene match. CDR1 and CDR2, per the germline V gene (reference sequence), are DFQATT and SNEGSKA. TCR beta repertoires were profiled from peripheral blood of roughly 13 young patients with multiple sclerosis to demonstrate the VDJtools post-analysis software. The multiple sclerosis patients were children and adolescents between roughly 6 and 16 years of age. Input material: blood. Recombination joined TRBV20-1 with TRBJ2-7; TRBD1 agrees with 7 junctional bases. This clonotype was obtained from a girl aged 2-17 years with multiple sclerosis. The CDR3 protein is CSAADRSYEQYF. The nucleotides are TGCAGTGCGGCGGACAGGTCGTACGAGCAGTACTTC.